This is a list of T cell receptor beta chains from one sample in a study of technical replicates of blood from a handful of donors. Method: immunoSEQ multiplex PCR; TCRdb's copy keeps in-frame clones and lacks some. This repertoire shows more than 65,000 clones, 92% found once; its top ten account for about 0.4%. Sequencing was done on a sample of T cells isolated from PBMCs. The receptor source for this set is a human donor in good health. The CDR3 runs from the conserved cysteine through the conserved F or W. A D gene is named only where the DNA matches it firmly. Clone size is given for some rows only: seen once, a few or many times, or a class if the clone is expanded.

V gene: TRBV5-1
clone size: NA
D gene: NA
J gene: TRBJ2-7
CDR3 protein: CASSLGIALRYEQYF
CDR3 DNA: TGCGCCAGCAGCTTGGGGATAGCCTTAAGGTACGAGCAGTACTTC

V gene: TRBV27
clone size: few
D gene: TRBD1
J gene: TRBJ2-3
CDR3 protein: CASSPLMGQGDTQYF
CDR3 DNA: TGTGCCAGCAGTCCCCTTATGGGACAGGGAGATACGCAGTATTTT

V gene: TRBV7-9
clone size: NA
D gene: TRBD2
J gene: TRBJ2-1
CDR3 protein: CASSLMVAGENEQFF
CDR3 DNA: TGTGCCAGCAGCTTAATGGTAGCGGGAGAAAATGAGCAGTTCTTC

V gene: TRBV18
clone size: NA
D gene: TRBD1
J gene: TRBJ1-1
CDR3 protein: CASSRTGTFGDTEAFF
CDR3 DNA: TGTGCCAGCTCACGGACAGGGACCTTCGGGGACACTGAAGCTTTCTTT

V gene: TRBV4-2
clone size: NA
D gene: TRBD2
J gene: TRBJ2-2
CDR3 protein: CASSYGLAGDKWGLFF
CDR3 DNA: TGTGCCAGCAGCTACGGACTAGCGGGAGATAAGTGGGGGCTGTTTTTT

V gene: TRBV4-3
clone size: NA
D gene: NA
J gene: TRBJ2-6
CDR3 protein: CASSQAEVSGANVLTF
CDR3 DNA: TGCGCCAGCAGCCAAGCCGAGGTCTCTGGGGCCAACGTCCTGACTTTC

V gene: TRBV7-2
clone size: few
D gene: NA
J gene: TRBJ1-1
CDR3 protein: CASSNPMESKAFF
CDR3 DNA: TGTGCCAGCAGCAACCCAATGGAGTCCAAAGCTTTCTTT

V gene: TRBV30
clone size: NA
D gene: NA
J gene: TRBJ1-2
CDR3 protein: CAWSVTNYGYTF
CDR3 DNA: TGTGCCTGGAGTGTTACTAACTATGGCTACACCTTC

V gene: TRBV11-3
clone size: NA
D gene: NA
J gene: TRBJ2-5
CDR3 protein: CASSSSSSGRKTQYF
CDR3 DNA: TGTGCCAGCAGCTCCAGCAGCTCGGGTCGGAAGACCCAGTACTTC

V gene: TRBV15
clone size: NA
D gene: NA
J gene: TRBJ1-4
CDR3 protein: CATKTGHHGLNEKLFF
CDR3 DNA: TGTGCCACCAAAACAGGGCATCACGGTTTGAATGAAAAACTGTTTTTT

V gene: TRBV5-4
clone size: NA
D gene: TRBD2
J gene: TRBJ2-3
CDR3 protein: CASSAGLAGGLDTQYF
CDR3 DNA: TGTGCCAGCAGCGCCGGACTAGCGGGAGGGCTCGATACGCAGTATTTT

V gene: TRBV28
clone size: NA
D gene: NA
J gene: TRBJ2-5
CDR3 protein: CASSLDGQETQYF
CDR3 DNA: TGTGCCAGCAGTCTAGACGGTCAAGAGACCCAGTACTTC

V gene: TRBV19
clone size: NA
D gene: NA
J gene: TRBJ2-2
CDR3 protein: CASSIDGGTGELFF
CDR3 DNA: TGTGCCAGTAGTATAGACGGGGGCACCGGGGAGCTGTTTTTT

V gene: TRBV28
clone size: NA
D gene: TRBD1
J gene: TRBJ2-7
CDR3 protein: CASSLQGWSYEQYF
CDR3 DNA: TGTGCCAGCAGCCTACAGGGGTGGTCCTACGAGCAGTACTTC

V gene: TRBV7-3
clone size: NA
D gene: NA
J gene: TRBJ1-2
CDR3 protein: CASSLTRTDYGYTF
CDR3 DNA: TGTGCCAGCAGCTTAACTCGGACAGACTATGGCTACACCTTC

V gene: TRBV5-1
clone size: NA
D gene: NA
J gene: TRBJ1-1
CDR3 protein: CASGTLQGAANTEAFF
CDR3 DNA: TGCGCCAGCGGAACTTTACAGGGAGCGGCGAACACTGAAGCTTTCTTT

V gene: TRBV7-2
clone size: NA
D gene: TRBD2
J gene: TRBJ2-1
CDR3 protein: CASSPSGRANEQFF
CDR3 DNA: TGTGCCAGCAGCCCTAGCGGGAGGGCCAATGAGCAGTTCTTC

V gene: TRBV10-1
clone size: NA
D gene: NA
J gene: TRBJ2-1
CDR3 protein: CASSVLQGWNEQFF
CDR3 DNA: TGCGCCAGCAGTGTATTACAGGGCTGGAATGAGCAGTTCTTC

V gene: TRBV4-3
clone size: NA
D gene: NA
J gene: TRBJ2-2
CDR3 protein: CASSLLGGSSYYLTGELFF
CDR3 DNA: TGCGCCAGCAGCCTCCTGGGAGGTTCTTCCTACTATCTCACCGGGGAGCTGTTTTTT

V gene: TRBV6-5
clone size: NA
D gene: TRBD2
J gene: TRBJ2-7
CDR3 protein: CASSPGTRGFYEQYF
CDR3 DNA: TGTGCCAGCAGCCCCGGGACTAGAGGGTTCTACGAGCAGTACTTC

V gene: TRBV19
clone size: NA
D gene: NA
J gene: TRBJ1-2
CDR3 protein: CASTILGQTVYGYTF
CDR3 DNA: TGTGCCAGTACGATTCTCGGACAGACAGTATATGGCTACACCTTC

V gene: TRBV7-3
clone size: NA
D gene: TRBD1
J gene: TRBJ2-7
CDR3 protein: CASSRDREVPEQYF
CDR3 DNA: TGTGCCAGCAGCCGGGACAGGGAGGTGCCCGAGCAGTACTTC

V gene: TRBV2
clone size: NA
D gene: NA
J gene: TRBJ2-3
CDR3 protein: CASSFREFSTDTQYF
CDR3 DNA: TGTGCCAGCTCATTTCGGGAGTTTAGCACAGATACGCAGTATTTT

V gene: TRBV5-4
clone size: NA
D gene: NA
J gene: TRBJ1-2
CDR3 protein: CASSLAGNYGYTF
CDR3 DNA: TGTGCCAGCAGCTTGGCAGGGAACTATGGCTACACCTTC

V gene: TRBV7-2
clone size: NA
D gene: NA
J gene: TRBJ1-3
CDR3 protein: CASSLEARLLGNTIYF
CDR3 DNA: TGTGCCAGCAGCTTAGAAGCGAGGCTACTTGGAAACACCATATATTTT

V gene: TRBV7-2
clone size: NA
D gene: TRBD1
J gene: TRBJ2-5
CDR3 protein: CASSSRQGRETQYF
CDR3 DNA: TGTGCCAGCAGCTCCCGACAGGGTCGAGAGACCCAGTACTTC

V gene: TRBV6-5
clone size: once
D gene: NA
J gene: TRBJ2-3
CDR3 protein: CASSNGDTQYF
CDR3 DNA: TGTGCCAGCAGTAACGGGGATACGCAGTATTTT

V gene: TRBV19
clone size: NA
D gene: NA
J gene: TRBJ1-2
CDR3 protein: CASSAPGNGYTF
CDR3 DNA: TGTGCCAGTAGTGCCCCAGGGAATGGCTACACCTTC

V gene: TRBV27
clone size: NA
D gene: NA
J gene: TRBJ2-3
CDR3 protein: CASSFSGTLPTDTQYF
CDR3 DNA: TGTGCCAGCAGTTTCAGCGGAACTCTCCCCACAGATACGCAGTATTTT

V gene: TRBV7-6
clone size: NA
D gene: TRBD2
J gene: TRBJ2-7
CDR3 protein: CASSPPTSGNEQYF
CDR3 DNA: TGTGCCAGCAGCCCCCCGACTAGCGGGAACGAGCAGTACTTC

V gene: TRBV14
clone size: NA
D gene: NA
J gene: TRBJ1-5
CDR3 protein: CASSQEDSRYSNQPQHF
CDR3 DNA: TGTGCCAGCAGCCAAGAGGACTCCAGATATAGCAATCAGCCCCAGCATTTT

V gene: TRBV9
clone size: NA
D gene: NA
J gene: TRBJ2-2
CDR3 protein: CASSVVEGRTGELFF
CDR3 DNA: TGTGCCAGCAGCGTAGTGGAGGGGAGGACCGGGGAGCTGTTTTTT

V gene: TRBV11-3
clone size: NA
D gene: NA
J gene: TRBJ2-1
CDR3 protein: CASSLEGGDHNEQFF
CDR3 DNA: TGTGCCAGCAGCTTAGAGGGCGGGGACCACAATGAGCAGTTCTTC

V gene: TRBV9
clone size: NA
D gene: TRBD2
J gene: TRBJ2-7
CDR3 protein: CASSPRRGGSDYEQYF
CDR3 DNA: TGTGCCAGCAGCCCCCGTCGGGGGGGATCTGACTACGAGCAGTACTTC

V gene: TRBV30
clone size: NA
D gene: NA
J gene: TRBJ2-7
CDR3 protein: CAWSGVLKGEQYF
CDR3 DNA: TGTGCCTGGAGTGGCGTGTTAAAGGGGGAGCAGTACTTC

V gene: TRBV5-6
clone size: NA
D gene: TRBD1
J gene: TRBJ1-5
CDR3 protein: CASSPSWTGGVNQPQHF
CDR3 DNA: TGTGCCAGCAGCCCCTCCTGGACAGGGGGTGTCAATCAGCCCCAGCATTTT

V gene: TRBV13
clone size: NA
D gene: NA
J gene: TRBJ2-7
CDR3 protein: CASSLGHLTYEQYF
CDR3 DNA: TGTGCCAGCAGCTTAGGGCACTTAACCTACGAGCAGTACTTC

V gene: TRBV5-1
clone size: NA
D gene: TRBD1
J gene: TRBJ2-3
CDR3 protein: CASSLGTGVGTDTQYF
CDR3 DNA: TGCGCCAGCAGCTTGGGGACAGGAGTGGGGACAGATACGCAGTATTTT

V gene: TRBV5-4
clone size: NA
D gene: TRBD2
J gene: TRBJ2-1
CDR3 protein: CASREAGVPYNEQFF
CDR3 DNA: TGTGCCAGCAGGGAAGCGGGGGTACCTTACAATGAGCAGTTCTTC

V gene: TRBV18
clone size: NA
D gene: NA
J gene: TRBJ2-5
CDR3 protein: CASSPEGGETQYF
CDR3 DNA: TGTGCCAGCTCACCGGAAGGAGGCGAGACCCAGTACTTC

V gene: TRBV5-4
clone size: NA
D gene: TRBD1
J gene: TRBJ2-5
CDR3 protein: CASSPQPGTGQETQYF
CDR3 DNA: TGTGCCAGCAGCCCACAACCCGGGACAGGGCAAGAGACCCAGTACTTC

V gene: TRBV7-2
clone size: NA
D gene: NA
J gene: TRBJ1-5
CDR3 protein: CASSPNINQPQHF
CDR3 DNA: TGTGCCAGCAGCCCGAACATTAATCAGCCCCAGCATTTT

V gene: TRBV6-5
clone size: NA
D gene: TRBD1
J gene: TRBJ2-7
CDR3 protein: CASSLGQGPYEQYF
CDR3 DNA: TGTGCCAGCAGTCTGGGACAGGGACCCTACGAGCAGTACTTC

V gene: TRBV27
clone size: NA
D gene: NA
J gene: TRBJ1-5
CDR3 protein: CASSPVSNQPQHF
CDR3 DNA: TGTGCCAGCAGCCCTGTTAGCAATCAGCCCCAGCATTTT

V gene: TRBV18
clone size: NA
D gene: NA
J gene: TRBJ2-1
CDR3 protein: CASSVDTGSNEQFF
CDR3 DNA: TGTGCCAGCTCGGTTGACACAGGGAGTAATGAGCAGTTCTTC

V gene: TRBV9
clone size: NA
D gene: NA
J gene: TRBJ2-3
CDR3 protein: CASSVGSLGTDTQYF
CDR3 DNA: TGTGCCAGCAGCGTAGGAAGTCTAGGCACAGATACGCAGTATTTT

V gene: TRBV7-9
clone size: NA
D gene: NA
J gene: TRBJ1-2
CDR3 protein: CASSLGQFTNYGYTF
CDR3 DNA: TGTGCCAGCAGCTTAGGGCAGTTCACTAACTATGGCTACACCTTC

V gene: TRBV19
clone size: NA
D gene: NA
J gene: TRBJ2-7
CDR3 protein: CASSIAAGEANEQYF
CDR3 DNA: TGTGCCAGTAGTATAGCGGCCGGCGAAGCGAACGAGCAGTACTTC

V gene: TRBV6-5
clone size: NA
D gene: NA
J gene: TRBJ1-1
CDR3 protein: CASSYSPVNTEAFF
CDR3 DNA: TGTGCCAGCAGTTACTCTCCCGTGAACACTGAAGCTTTCTTT

V gene: TRBV2
clone size: NA
D gene: TRBD2
J gene: TRBJ2-7
CDR3 protein: CASRTSRYEQYF
CDR3 DNA: TGTGCCAGCCGGACTAGTCGTTACGAGCAGTACTTC

V gene: TRBV2
clone size: few
D gene: TRBD2
J gene: TRBJ2-7
CDR3 protein: CASSSGSEQYF
CDR3 DNA: TGTGCCAGCAGTAGCGGGAGCGAGCAGTACTTC

V gene: TRBV7-2
clone size: NA
D gene: NA
J gene: TRBJ2-4
CDR3 protein: CASSPRGRATKNIQYF
CDR3 DNA: TGTGCCAGCAGCCCCCGAGGGCGGGCGACCAAAAACATTCAGTACTTC

V gene: TRBV5-1
clone size: NA
D gene: NA
J gene: TRBJ1-1
CDR3 protein: CASSRTRQDTEAFF
CDR3 DNA: TGCGCCAGCAGCCGAACCCGGCAGGACACTGAAGCTTTCTTT